Following are 16 T cell receptor beta chains from one sample sequenced in a study of T cell responses to AZD1222 COVID-19 vaccine. TCRdb's table, derived via immunoSEQ multiplex PCR, lists solely in-frame clones and lacks some. The listing records some 150,000 clones. Source material: peripheral blood. Receptor source: an adult in good health.

The chain combines TRBV28 with TRBJ1-5; 7 bases are a match to TRBD1. From germline, CDR1 is MDHEN and CDR2 SYDVKM. CDR3 length equals 12 residues. The V and J ends lost 7 bases and 7 bases, in that order; junction bases with no gene match: 4. CDR3: CASTRGSQPQHF. The CDR3 bases are TGTGCCAGCACCAGGGGGAGCCAGCCCCAGCATTTT.

The CDR3 region has the DNA TGTGCCAGTAGCCATAACCGACAGGGCGAATTGTTCTTC. It codes for CASSHNRQGELFF. The V and J genes are TRBV19 and TRBJ2-1; 7 bases line up with TRBD1. Germline CDR1 reads LNHDA; CDR2 reads SQIVND (reference sequence). This CDR3 region has 13 residues. V lost 6 bases, J lost 15 bases, and 14 bases stayed unmatched.

J is TRBJ1-5 and V is TRBV5-1, with D perhaps matching TRBD1 (6 bases). The CDR3 covers 15 residues. V lost 4 bases and J 4 bases, leaving 15 bases between the germline ends. Germline loops: CDR1 SGHRS, CDR2 YFSETQ. The CDR3 DNA reads TGCGCCAGCAGCCCCGGCGGGGGCCGAAATCAGCCCCAGCATTTT. Amino acid sequence: CASSPGGGRNQPQHF.

V gene TRBV5-1 combines with J gene TRBJ1-1, with 7 bases matching TRBD1. The V gene's germline CDR1 is SGHRS and CDR2 YFSETQ. The CDR3 is 14 residues long. Trimming cost V 2 bases and J 1 base; bases outside gene matches: 2. CDR3 protein: CASSFQGGNTEAFF. The CDR3 nucleotides are TGCGCCAGCAGCTTCCAGGGGGGGAACACTGAAGCTTTCTTT.

The V and J genes are TRBV2 and TRBJ1-1, with 9 positions matching TRBD1. Germline V lookup: CDR1 SNHLY, CDR2 FYNNEI. The length of the CDR3 is 15 residues. V lost 5 bases, J lost 2 bases, and 6 bases stayed unmatched. CDR3 nucleotide sequence: TGTGCCAGCAGTAAAAACACAGGGGGCAACACTGAAGCTTTCTTT. It is translated as CASSKNTGGNTEAFF.

The rearrangement joins TRBV2 to TRBJ1-3; D is unresolved. CDR1 and CDR2 (germline): SNHLY, FYNNEI. The germline V and J ends were trimmed by 1 base and 2 bases, with 9 bases remaining between them. The length of the CDR3 is 15 residues. The CDR3 bases are TGTGCCAGCAGTGAAGAGGCAGCGGCTGGAAACACCATATATTTT. Translated: CASSEEAAAGNTIYF.

The rearrangement uses TRBV18 and TRBJ1-6; D is perhaps TRBD1 (6 bases). The length of the CDR3 is 16 residues. The V end lost 6 bases, the J end lost 5 bases, and 17 bases lay between the germline ends. The germline V gene encodes CDR1 KGHSH and CDR2 LQKENI. The CDR3 region is CASSVLSDRNNSPLHF. The CDR3 DNA follows: TGTGCCAGCTCCGTTCTCTCGGACAGAAATAATTCACCCCTCCACTTT.

The chain uses TRBV12-2 and TRBJ1-2; the D call in the table, TRBD1, was not verified against the DNA. TRBV12-2 is an annotated pseudogene. There are 16 residues in the CDR3. The CDR3, as DNA: TGTGCAAGTCGCTTACTACAGGGGTCGTTTAAGTGTGGCTACACCTTC. Protein: CASRLLQGSFKCGYTF.

This chain uses TRBV5-4 with TRBJ2-5; D possibly corresponds to TRBD2 (5 bases). Trimming shortened V by 0 bases and J by 5 bases, and 11 bases separated the two germline ends. Germline V CDR1 and CDR2: SGHNT, YYREEE (reference sequence). The CDR3 length is 14 residues. CDR3 in amino acids: CASSLVASTETQYF. In nucleotides, the CDR3 is TGTGCCAGCAGCTTGGTGGCTAGCACGGAGACCCAGTACTTC.

This chain links TRBV7-9 with TRBJ1-4, with 9 bases lining up with TRBD1. Germline assignment: CDR1 SEHNR and CDR2 FQNEAQ (reference sequence). The V and J ends lost 3 bases and 7 bases, in that order; junction bases with no gene match: 3. The CDR3 is made up of 14 amino acids. The CDR3 region is CASSFDRGGEKLFF. The CDR3 nucleotides read TGTGCCAGCAGCTTTGACAGGGGGGGTGAAAAACTGTTTTTT.

Written as DNA, the CDR3 is TGTGCCAGCAGACCGCCAGGGGATCAGCCCCAGCATTTT. It yields the protein CASRPPGDQPQHF. V usage is TRBV28 and J usage is TRBJ1-5; perhaps TRBD1 as D (6 bases). The germline CDR1 and CDR2 sequences are MDHEN and SYDVKM. CDR3 size: 13 residues. V shed 6 bases and J shed 5 bases, with 11 bases lying between them. Full variable domain (outside the CDR3, taken from reference TRBV28 and TRBJ1-5): DVKVTQSSRYLVKRTGEKVFLECVQDMDHENMFWYRQDPGLGLRLIYFSYDVKMKEKGDIPEGYSVSREKKERFSLILESASTNQTSMYLCASRPPGDQPQHFGDGTRLSIL.

This sequence joins TRBV21-1 and TRBJ1-2. TRBV21-1 has pseudogene status. CDR3 length: 15 residues. CDR3 loop: CASTQRRTVNYGYTF. The CDR3 DNA sequence: TGTGCCAGCACCCAAAGGCGGACCGTAAACTATGGCTACACCTTC.

The rearrangement joins TRBV3-1 (or the pseudogene TRBV3-2) to TRBJ1-1, with a possible D match to TRBD1 (6 bases). V dropped 3 bases and J dropped 6 bases, with 14 bases sitting between them. This CDR3 is 14 amino acids long. Germline V gives CDR1 LGHDT, CDR2 YNNKEL (reference sequence). The CDR3 sequence is CASSHQNRDAEAFF. CDR3 nucleotides: TGTGCCAGCAGCCACCAAAACAGGGACGCTGAAGCTTTCTTT.

The chain joins TRBV4-2 to TRBJ1-2; 9 bases are shared with TRBD1. The J segment lost 6 bases and the V segment lost 4 bases, leaving 12 bases of the junction unmatched. Per the germline V gene, CDR1 is LGHNA and CDR2 is YNFKEQ. There are 16 residues in the CDR3. The CDR3 reads CASSLLPGTGKDGYTF. The CDR3 DNA reads as TGTGCCAGCAGCCTACTACCCGGGACAGGGAAGGATGGCTACACCTTC.

This sequence joins TRBV29-1 and TRBJ2-1; TRBD1 agrees at 8 bases. Trimming took 4 bases from V and 8 from J; bases not matched to a gene: 13. The CDR3 consists of 15 residues. The germline gives CDR1 SQVTM, CDR2 ANQGSEA. CDR3 nucleotides: TGCAGCGTTGGGTCGGGGAACAGGGGGATCGATGAGCAGTTCTTC. Protein: CSVGSGNRGIDEQFF.

The genes are TRBV5-6 and TRBJ2-7; no reliable D call. Trimming removed 0 bases at V and 0 bases at J, with 10 bases between. The germline V gene has CDR1 SGHDT and CDR2 YYEEEE. This CDR3 is 15 amino acids long. CDR3 nucleotide sequence: TGTGCCAGCAGCTTGGAACCCCAGGCCTCCTACGAGCAGTACTTC. Amino acids: CASSLEPQASYEQYF.